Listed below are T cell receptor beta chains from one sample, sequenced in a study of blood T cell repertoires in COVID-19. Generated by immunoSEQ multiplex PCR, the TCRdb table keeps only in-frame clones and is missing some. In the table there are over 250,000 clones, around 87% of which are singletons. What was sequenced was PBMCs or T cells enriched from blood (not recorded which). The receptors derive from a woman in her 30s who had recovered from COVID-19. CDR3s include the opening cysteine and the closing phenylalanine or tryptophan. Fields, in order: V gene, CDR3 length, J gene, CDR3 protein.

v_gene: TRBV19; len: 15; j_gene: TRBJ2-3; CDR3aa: CASTDNPGSTDTQYF
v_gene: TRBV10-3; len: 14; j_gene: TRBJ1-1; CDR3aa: CAITTGLGDTEAFF
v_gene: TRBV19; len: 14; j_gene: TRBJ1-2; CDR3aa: CASGEQGASYGYTF
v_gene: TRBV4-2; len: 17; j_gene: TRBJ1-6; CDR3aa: CASSQETVGAIHSPLHF
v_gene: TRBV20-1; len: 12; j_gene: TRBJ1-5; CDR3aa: CSASVGGKPQHF
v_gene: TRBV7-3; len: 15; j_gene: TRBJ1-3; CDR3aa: CASSLNGGGGNTIYF
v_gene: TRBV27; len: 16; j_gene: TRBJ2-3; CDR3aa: CASSFPSGGGTDTQYF
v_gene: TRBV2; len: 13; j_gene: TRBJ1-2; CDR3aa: CASIPVGGADYTF
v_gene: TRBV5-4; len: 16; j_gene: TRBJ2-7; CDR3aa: CASSLEPGSSSYEQYF
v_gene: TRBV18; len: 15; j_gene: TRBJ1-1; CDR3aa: CASSPTPGENTEAFF
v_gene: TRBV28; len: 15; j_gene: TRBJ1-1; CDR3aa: CASSLAGTPNTEAFF
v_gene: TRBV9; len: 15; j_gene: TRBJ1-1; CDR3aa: CASSAIIQGNTEAFF
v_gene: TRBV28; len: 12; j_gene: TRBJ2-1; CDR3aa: CASIRSGGEQFF
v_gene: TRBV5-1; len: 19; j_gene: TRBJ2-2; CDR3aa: CASSPPTITGLRNTGELFF
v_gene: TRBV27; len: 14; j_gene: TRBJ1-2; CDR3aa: CASSSDTNNYGYTF
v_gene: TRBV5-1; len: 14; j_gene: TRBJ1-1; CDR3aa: CASSLSRRGTEAFF
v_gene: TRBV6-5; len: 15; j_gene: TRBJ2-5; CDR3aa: CASSYTTSGGETQYF
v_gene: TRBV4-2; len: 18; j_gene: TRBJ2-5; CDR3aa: CASSQGLVGGGSEETQYF
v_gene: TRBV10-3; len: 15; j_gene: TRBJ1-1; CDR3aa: CAITEEGQSTPRAFF
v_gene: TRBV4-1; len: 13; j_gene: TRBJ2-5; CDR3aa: CASSQLEGETQYF
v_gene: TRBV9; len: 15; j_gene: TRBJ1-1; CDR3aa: CASSVGPNMNTEAFF
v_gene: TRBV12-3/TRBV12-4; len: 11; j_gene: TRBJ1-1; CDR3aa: CASSFGAEAFF
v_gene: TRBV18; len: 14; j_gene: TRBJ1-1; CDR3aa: CASSPPIRDTEAFF
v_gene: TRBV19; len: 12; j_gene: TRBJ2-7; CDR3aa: CASSIGGREQYF
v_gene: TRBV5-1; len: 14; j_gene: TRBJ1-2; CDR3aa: CASSLDRAYYGYTF
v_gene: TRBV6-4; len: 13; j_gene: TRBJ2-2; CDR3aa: CASSSVNTGELFF
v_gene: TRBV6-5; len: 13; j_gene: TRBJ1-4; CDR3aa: CASSYGGNEKLFF
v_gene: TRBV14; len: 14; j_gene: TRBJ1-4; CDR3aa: CASSQRTQGEKLFF
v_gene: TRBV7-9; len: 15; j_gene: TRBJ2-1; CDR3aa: CASSGIGLAFNEQFF
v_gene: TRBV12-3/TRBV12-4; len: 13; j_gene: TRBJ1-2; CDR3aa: CASSSLRGGGYTF
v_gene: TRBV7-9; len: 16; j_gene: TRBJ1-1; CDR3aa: CASTPFPRQAGTEAFF
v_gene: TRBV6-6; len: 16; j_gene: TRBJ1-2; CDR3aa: CASSPISGTPNYGYTF
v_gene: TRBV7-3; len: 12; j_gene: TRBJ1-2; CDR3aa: CASSHPGQGGSF
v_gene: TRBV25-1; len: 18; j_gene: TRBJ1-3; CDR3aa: CASSPGSPSTGSGNTIYF
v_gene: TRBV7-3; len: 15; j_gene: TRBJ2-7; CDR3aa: CASSLTGDRGVEQYF
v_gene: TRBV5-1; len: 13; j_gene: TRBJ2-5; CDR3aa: CASSLPGKETQYF
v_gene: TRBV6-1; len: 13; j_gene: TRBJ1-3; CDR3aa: CASSEHRDDTIYF
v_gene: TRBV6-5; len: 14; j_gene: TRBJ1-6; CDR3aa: CASSPNGGNSPLHF
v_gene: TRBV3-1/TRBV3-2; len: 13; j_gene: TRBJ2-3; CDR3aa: CAISPGQGKTQYF
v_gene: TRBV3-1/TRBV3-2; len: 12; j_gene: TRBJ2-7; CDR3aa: CASSRGSYEQYF
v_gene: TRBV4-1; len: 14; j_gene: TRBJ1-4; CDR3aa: CASSRAQGDEKLFF
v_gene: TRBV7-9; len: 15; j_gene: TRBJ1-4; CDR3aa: CASSLEGQGNEKLFF
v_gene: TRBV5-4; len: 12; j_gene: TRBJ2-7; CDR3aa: CASSLGGDEQYF
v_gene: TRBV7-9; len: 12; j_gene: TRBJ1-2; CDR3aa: CASSGEGLGYTF
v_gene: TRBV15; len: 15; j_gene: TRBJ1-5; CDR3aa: CATSRDLGVNQPQHF
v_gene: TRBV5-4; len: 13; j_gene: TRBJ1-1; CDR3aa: CASRGTENTEAFF
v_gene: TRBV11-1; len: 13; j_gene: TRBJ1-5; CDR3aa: CASSGREGQPQHF
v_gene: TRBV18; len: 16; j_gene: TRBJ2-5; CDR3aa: CASSRGLAGAEETQYF
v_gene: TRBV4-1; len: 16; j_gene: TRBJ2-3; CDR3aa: CASSLQQGVGLDTQYF